This is a list of T cell receptor beta chains from one sample in a study of early T cells in non-severe SARS-CoV-2 infection. TCRdb re-called the 5' RACE reads with MiXCR, one entry per CDR3 protein. Of 30,000 to 45,000 distinct CDR3 sequences listed, nearly 10% are singletons. The sequenced sample was whole blood. The receptors originated from an adult who was a healthcare worker with PCR-confirmed SARS-CoV-2 infection or an uninfected control (not recorded which). The CDR3 runs from the conserved cysteine through the conserved F or W. Fields, in order: J gene, clone size, V gene, D gene, CDR3 protein, CDR3 DNA. The D gene is left open where the match is weak. Clone size is not always given. Where it is, it says once, few, many or a class for expanded clones.

j_call: TRBJ1-2; clone_size: many; v_call: TRBV15; d_call: .; cdr3_aa: CATSRDGLGGSTF; cdr3_nt: TGTGCCACCAGCAGAGACGGATTAGGGGGTAGCACCTTC
j_call: TRBJ2-1; clone_size: few; v_call: TRBV2; d_call: TRBD2; cdr3_aa: CASGRLLAGAINEQFF; cdr3_nt: TGTGCCAGTGGCCGGTTACTAGCGGGGGCCATCAATGAGCAGTTCTTC
j_call: TRBJ2-3; clone_size: .; v_call: TRBV5-6; d_call: TRBD2; cdr3_aa: CASSPRVSAGDTQYF; cdr3_nt: TGTGCCAGCAGCCCCCGGGTTTCAGCGGGGGATACGCAGTATTTT
j_call: TRBJ2-5; clone_size: many; v_call: TRBV6-5; d_call: TRBD1; cdr3_aa: CASRASGTGGLETQYF; cdr3_nt: TGTGCCAGCAGGGCATCCGGGACAGGGGGCTTAGAGACCCAGTACTTC
j_call: TRBJ2-4; clone_size: many; v_call: TRBV11-2; d_call: TRBD1; cdr3_aa: CASSLDPGGASRNIQYF; cdr3_nt: TGTGCCAGCAGCTTAGACCCAGGGGGCGCGTCACGGAACATTCAGTACTTC
j_call: TRBJ2-5; clone_size: many; v_call: TRBV10-3; d_call: .; cdr3_aa: CAISEQSRELGGQYF; cdr3_nt: TGTGCCATCAGTGAGCAATCCAGGGAGCTCGGGGGCCAGTACTTC
j_call: TRBJ2-3; clone_size: many; v_call: TRBV3-1; d_call: .; cdr3_aa: CASSRTGIGQYF; cdr3_nt: TGTGCCAGCAGCCGGACTGGTATTGGGCAGTATTTT
j_call: TRBJ1-2; clone_size: few; v_call: TRBV27; d_call: TRBD1; cdr3_aa: CASSMTGNGYTF; cdr3_nt: TGTGCCAGCAGTATGACAGGGAATGGCTACACCTTC
j_call: TRBJ2-1; clone_size: few; v_call: TRBV11-2; d_call: .; cdr3_aa: CASSLGWTENEQFF; cdr3_nt: TGTGCCAGCAGCTTAGGATGGACAGAAAATGAGCAGTTCTTC
j_call: TRBJ2-4; clone_size: few; v_call: TRBV19; d_call: .; cdr3_aa: CASTPEAGPLAKNIQYF; cdr3_nt: TGTGCCAGTACCCCTGAGGCGGGTCCTCTAGCCAAAAACATTCAGTACTTC
j_call: TRBJ2-3; clone_size: few; v_call: TRBV20-1; d_call: TRBD2; cdr3_aa: CSARGSGGDTDTQYF; cdr3_nt: TGCAGTGCTAGAGGTAGCGGGGGCGACACAGATACGCAGTATTTT
j_call: TRBJ2-7; clone_size: .; v_call: TRBV5-4; d_call: TRBD2; cdr3_aa: CASSPGPLAANYEQYF; cdr3_nt: TGTGCCAGCAGCCCGGGGCCCCTAGCGGCAAACTACGAGCAGTACTTC
j_call: TRBJ1-6; clone_size: many; v_call: TRBV7-8; d_call: .; cdr3_aa: CASSTINSPLHF; cdr3_nt: TGTGCCAGCAGCACCATCAACTCACCCCTCCACTTT
j_call: TRBJ2-7; clone_size: few; v_call: TRBV7-9; d_call: .; cdr3_aa: CASSSARAGDEQYF; cdr3_nt: TGTGCCAGCAGCTCGGCGCGGGCGGGCGACGAGCAGTACTTC
j_call: TRBJ2-7; clone_size: many; v_call: TRBV20-1; d_call: .; cdr3_aa: CSARDAGRLHEQYF; cdr3_nt: TGCAGTGCAAGAGACGCCGGCCGTTTGCACGAGCAGTACTTC
j_call: TRBJ1-1; clone_size: .; v_call: TRBV12-3/TRBV12-4; d_call: .; cdr3_aa: CASSLHGEVFF; cdr3_nt: TGTGCCAGCAGTTTGCACGGGGAGGTTTTCTTT
j_call: TRBJ1-1; clone_size: medium-sized; v_call: TRBV4-2; d_call: .; cdr3_aa: CASSQAKSRNMIAFF; cdr3_nt: TGTGCCAGCAGCCAAGCGAAGTCCAGGAACATGATAGCTTTCTTT
j_call: TRBJ1-5; clone_size: few; v_call: TRBV6-2/TRBV6-3; d_call: .; cdr3_aa: CASTVVGGNQPQHF; cdr3_nt: TGTGCCAGCACCGTCGTCGGGGGCAATCAGCCCCAGCATTTT
j_call: TRBJ2-2; clone_size: many; v_call: TRBV10-2; d_call: .; cdr3_aa: CASSETAGSGELFF; cdr3_nt: TGCGCCAGCAGTGAGACCGCCGGGAGCGGGGAGCTGTTTTTT
j_call: TRBJ2-1; clone_size: .; v_call: TRBV12-3/TRBV12-4; d_call: .; cdr3_aa: CASSLAGTLYNEQFF; cdr3_nt: TGTGCCAGCAGTTTGGCGGGGACCCTCTACAATGAGCAGTTCTTC
j_call: TRBJ2-7; clone_size: many; v_call: TRBV29-1; d_call: TRBD1; cdr3_aa: CSVATGTAGEQYF; cdr3_nt: TGCAGCGTTGCAACCGGGACAGCAGGCGAGCAGTACTTC
j_call: TRBJ2-5; clone_size: few; v_call: TRBV5-5; d_call: .; cdr3_aa: CASGQETQYF; cdr3_nt: TGTGCCAGCGGGCAAGAGACCCAGTACTTC
j_call: TRBJ2-3; clone_size: .; v_call: TRBV20-1; d_call: TRBD2; cdr3_aa: CSARTSGHTDTQYF; cdr3_nt: TGCAGTGCCCGGACTAGCGGCCACACAGATACGCAGTATTTT
j_call: TRBJ2-7; clone_size: medium-sized; v_call: TRBV20-1; d_call: .; cdr3_aa: CSGLDRRGYYEQYF; cdr3_nt: TGCAGTGGGTTGGACAGGCGGGGATATTACGAGCAGTACTTC
j_call: TRBJ1-6; clone_size: .; v_call: TRBV6-6; d_call: TRBD1; cdr3_aa: CASSYDRGGSYNSPLHF; cdr3_nt: TGTGCCAGCAGTTACGACAGGGGAGGATCCTATAATTCACCCCTCCACTTT
j_call: TRBJ1-2; clone_size: .; v_call: TRBV11-1; d_call: TRBD1; cdr3_aa: CASSLANRGGYTF; cdr3_nt: TGTGCCAGCAGCTTAGCGAACAGGGGCGGCTACACCTTC
j_call: TRBJ1-4; clone_size: many; v_call: TRBV13; d_call: .; cdr3_aa: CASSLEGSEKLFF; cdr3_nt: TGTGCCAGCAGCTTAGAAGGAAGTGAAAAACTGTTTTTT
j_call: TRBJ2-7; clone_size: few; v_call: TRBV5-1; d_call: .; cdr3_aa: CASRAGAGSNEQYF; cdr3_nt: TGCGCCAGCAGGGCAGGAGCGGGTTCCAACGAGCAGTACTTC
j_call: TRBJ1-4; clone_size: .; v_call: TRBV12-3/TRBV12-4; d_call: TRBD1; cdr3_aa: CASSPGQGNEKLFF; cdr3_nt: TGTGCCAGCAGTCCGGGACAGGGGAATGAAAAACTGTTTTTT
j_call: TRBJ2-2; clone_size: .; v_call: TRBV3-1; d_call: .; cdr3_aa: CASSQSWATGELFF; cdr3_nt: TGTGCCAGCAGCCAATCTTGGGCGACCGGGGAGCTGTTTTTT
j_call: TRBJ2-1; clone_size: few; v_call: TRBV11-3; d_call: TRBD2; cdr3_aa: CASSLEQRGVSYNEQFF; cdr3_nt: TGTGCCAGCAGCTTAGAGCAGCGGGGGGTCTCCTACAATGAGCAGTTCTTC
j_call: TRBJ2-6; clone_size: many; v_call: TRBV5-1; d_call: .; cdr3_aa: CASSLATAGANVLTF; cdr3_nt: TGCGCCAGCAGCTTGGCCACGGCTGGGGCCAACGTCCTGACTTTC
j_call: TRBJ1-2; clone_size: many; v_call: TRBV14; d_call: TRBD1; cdr3_aa: CASSHQGRGPRYGYTF; cdr3_nt: TGTGCCAGCAGCCATCAAGGCAGGGGGCCACGCTATGGCTACACCTTC
j_call: TRBJ2-3; clone_size: many; v_call: TRBV29-1; d_call: .; cdr3_aa: CSWGARTDTQFF; cdr3_nt: TGCAGCTGGGGAGCCAGAACAGATACGCAGTTTTTT
j_call: TRBJ1-6; clone_size: many; v_call: TRBV20-1; d_call: .; cdr3_aa: CSVSWLSPLHF; cdr3_nt: TGCAGTGTATCCTGGCTGTCACCCCTCCACTTT
j_call: TRBJ2-7; clone_size: few; v_call: TRBV9; d_call: TRBD2; cdr3_aa: CASGLAGGGEQYF; cdr3_nt: TGTGCCAGCGGCCTAGCGGGGGGAGGCGAGCAGTACTTC
j_call: TRBJ1-1; clone_size: few; v_call: TRBV28; d_call: .; cdr3_aa: CASRSTGYTEAFF; cdr3_nt: TGTGCCAGCAGATCCACAGGGTACACTGAAGCTTTCTTT
j_call: TRBJ2-7; clone_size: many; v_call: TRBV4-3; d_call: TRBD1; cdr3_aa: CASSRDPTGAYEQYF; cdr3_nt: TGCGCCAGCAGCCGAGACCCAACAGGGGCCTACGAGCAGTACTTC
j_call: TRBJ2-7; clone_size: many; v_call: TRBV29-1; d_call: .; cdr3_aa: CSVRAGLSYEQYF; cdr3_nt: TGCAGCGTTCGCGCAGGTCTCTCCTACGAGCAGTACTTC
j_call: TRBJ2-7; clone_size: .; v_call: TRBV30; d_call: .; cdr3_aa: CAWSVGRAYEQYF; cdr3_nt: TGTGCCTGGAGTGTGGGAAGGGCGTACGAGCAGTACTTC
j_call: TRBJ2-5; clone_size: once; v_call: TRBV7-2; d_call: .; cdr3_aa: CASSLGLETQYF; cdr3_nt: TGTGCCAGCAGCTTAGGTTTAGAGACCCAGTACTTC
j_call: TRBJ1-1; clone_size: few; v_call: TRBV3-1; d_call: .; cdr3_aa: CASSQAGFGNTEAFF; cdr3_nt: TGTGCCAGCAGCCAAGCAGGGTTTGGGAACACTGAAGCTTTCTTT
j_call: TRBJ1-1; clone_size: .; v_call: TRBV6-2/TRBV6-3; d_call: .; cdr3_aa: CASRTPRGLNTEAFF; cdr3_nt: TGTGCCAGCAGAACCCCCAGGGGCTTGAACACTGAAGCTTTCTTT
j_call: TRBJ2-2; clone_size: many; v_call: TRBV7-9; d_call: .; cdr3_aa: CASSPLGGLHFGELFF; cdr3_nt: TGTGCCAGCAGCCCCCTGGGAGGCCTGCATTTCGGGGAGCTGTTTTTT
j_call: TRBJ2-7; clone_size: many; v_call: TRBV29-1; d_call: .; cdr3_aa: CSAGYRENEQYF; cdr3_nt: TGCAGCGCCGGGTATCGGGAAAACGAGCAGTACTTC
j_call: TRBJ1-5; clone_size: many; v_call: TRBV20-1; d_call: .; cdr3_aa: CSARGGASNQPQHF; cdr3_nt: TGCAGCGCTAGGGGAGGTGCTAGCAATCAGCCCCAGCATTTT
j_call: TRBJ1-2; clone_size: few; v_call: TRBV10-1; d_call: .; cdr3_aa: CASSEFRQLYGYTF; cdr3_nt: TGCGCCAGCAGTGAGTTTAGGCAGCTCTATGGCTACACCTTC
j_call: TRBJ2-1; clone_size: .; v_call: TRBV6-2/TRBV6-3; d_call: TRBD2; cdr3_aa: CASSYSSTAAGGFRNEQFF; cdr3_nt: TGTGCCAGCAGTTACTCCTCGACAGCGGCGGGGGGTTTTAGGAATGAGCAGTTCTTC
j_call: TRBJ1-1; clone_size: many; v_call: TRBV28; d_call: TRBD1; cdr3_aa: CASSLTGSNTEAFF; cdr3_nt: TGTGCCAGCAGTCTGACAGGGAGTAACACTGAAGCTTTCTTT
j_call: TRBJ2-7; clone_size: .; v_call: TRBV7-2; d_call: .; cdr3_aa: CANSLDSYEQYF; cdr3_nt: TGTGCCAACAGCTTAGACTCCTACGAGCAGTACTTC
j_call: TRBJ1-6; clone_size: many; v_call: TRBV9; d_call: TRBD1; cdr3_aa: CASNRGQGSYNSPLHF; cdr3_nt: TGTGCCAGCAACAGGGGGCAGGGGTCCTATAATTCACCCCTCCACTTT
j_call: TRBJ2-1; clone_size: many; v_call: TRBV11-2; d_call: TRBD2; cdr3_aa: CASSPRRTSGAEQFF; cdr3_nt: TGTGCCAGCAGCCCCCGGCGGACTAGCGGGGCTGAGCAGTTCTTC
j_call: TRBJ1-1; clone_size: many; v_call: TRBV20-1; d_call: .; cdr3_aa: CSARVEGNETEAFF; cdr3_nt: TGCAGTGCTAGAGTTGAGGGAAATGAGACTGAAGCTTTCTTT
j_call: TRBJ2-3; clone_size: medium-sized; v_call: TRBV29-1; d_call: .; cdr3_aa: CSVADSTDTQYF; cdr3_nt: TGCAGCGTCGCGGACAGCACAGATACGCAGTATTTT
j_call: TRBJ1-2; clone_size: medium-sized; v_call: TRBV20-1; d_call: .; cdr3_aa: CSASAITHYGYTF; cdr3_nt: TGCAGTGCTTCGGCCATAACCCACTATGGCTACACCTTC